This T cell receptor (beta chain) was captured by sequencing in a study of blood T cell repertoires in COVID-19. Study details: In each case, the material was cDNA or gDNA derived from T cells, B-cell-depleted T cells, or PBMCs.

TCRdb's copy holds only in-frame clones and misses some; the assay was immunoSEQ multiplex PCR. The sample includes tens of thousands of clones, under 95% seen only once; the top ten take roughly 1.2%. With V trimmed by 9 bases and J by 1 base, 9 bases remained unmatched. The CDR3 loop spans 15 amino acids. Germline CDR1 reads LNHDA; CDR2 reads SQIVND (reference sequence). The sequenced sample was peripheral blood. The gene calls are TRBV19 and TRBJ1-5, with TRBD1 matching 7 bases. This TCR was sampled from a man aged 55 to 69 with acute or convalescent COVID-19. The CDR3 region has the DNA TGTGCCAGCCATCGAACAGGGGTCAGCAATCAGCCCCAGCATTTT. This sequence encodes CASHRTGVSNQPQHF.